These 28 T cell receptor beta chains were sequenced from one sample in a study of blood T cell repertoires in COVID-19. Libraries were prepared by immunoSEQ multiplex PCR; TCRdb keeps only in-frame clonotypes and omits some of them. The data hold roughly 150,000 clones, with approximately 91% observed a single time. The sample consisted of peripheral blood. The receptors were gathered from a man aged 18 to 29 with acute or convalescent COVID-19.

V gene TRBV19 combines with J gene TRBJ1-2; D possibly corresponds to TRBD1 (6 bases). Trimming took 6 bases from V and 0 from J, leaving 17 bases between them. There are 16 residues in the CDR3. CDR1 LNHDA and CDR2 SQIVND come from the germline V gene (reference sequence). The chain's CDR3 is CASRPQGYGANYGYTF. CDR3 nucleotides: TGTGCCAGTAGGCCACAGGGATACGGGGCTAACTATGGCTACACCTTC.

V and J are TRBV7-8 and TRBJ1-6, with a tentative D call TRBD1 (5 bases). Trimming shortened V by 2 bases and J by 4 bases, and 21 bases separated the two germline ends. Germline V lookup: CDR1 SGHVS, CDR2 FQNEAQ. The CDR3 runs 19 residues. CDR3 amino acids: CASSLPGGIPRGYNSPLHF. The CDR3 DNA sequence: TGTGCCAGCAGCTTACCCGGGGGGATCCCACGGGGGTATAATTCACCCCTCCACTTT.

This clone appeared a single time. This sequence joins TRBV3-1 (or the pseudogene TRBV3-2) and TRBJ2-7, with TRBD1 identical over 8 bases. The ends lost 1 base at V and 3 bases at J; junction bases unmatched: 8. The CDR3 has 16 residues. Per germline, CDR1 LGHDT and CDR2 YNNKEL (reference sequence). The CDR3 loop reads CASSQGGTGVYYEQYF. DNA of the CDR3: TGTGCCAGCAGCCAAGGAGGGACAGGAGTTTACTACGAGCAGTACTTC.

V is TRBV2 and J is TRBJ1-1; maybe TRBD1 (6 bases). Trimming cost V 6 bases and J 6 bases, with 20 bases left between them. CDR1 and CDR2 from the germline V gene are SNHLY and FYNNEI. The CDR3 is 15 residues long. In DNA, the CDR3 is TGTGCCAGCAGACAACCTGGGTCAGGGGTCCCTGAAGCTTTCTTT. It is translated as CASRQPGSGVPEAFF. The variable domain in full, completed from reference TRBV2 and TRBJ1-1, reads EPEVTQTPSHQVTQMGQEVILRCVPISNHLYFYWYRQILGQKVEFLVSFYNNEISEKSEIFDDQFSVERPDGSNFTLKIRSTKLEDSAMYFCASRQPGSGVPEAFFGQGTRLTVV.

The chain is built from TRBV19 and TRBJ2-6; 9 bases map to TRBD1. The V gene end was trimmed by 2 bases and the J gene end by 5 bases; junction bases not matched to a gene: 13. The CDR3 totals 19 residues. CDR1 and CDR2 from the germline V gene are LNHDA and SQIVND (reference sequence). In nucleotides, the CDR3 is TGTGCCAGTAGTATAAGAACGGGACAGGGAGGGAACTGGGCCAACGTCCTGACTTTC. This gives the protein CASSIRTGQGGNWANVLTF.

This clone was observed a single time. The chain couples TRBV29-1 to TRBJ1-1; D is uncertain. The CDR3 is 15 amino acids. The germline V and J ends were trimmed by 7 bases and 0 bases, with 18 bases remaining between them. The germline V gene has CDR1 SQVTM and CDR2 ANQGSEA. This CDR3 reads CSAIVGSGMNTEAFF. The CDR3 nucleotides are TGCAGCGCCATAGTGGGGAGCGGAATGAACACTGAAGCTTTCTTT. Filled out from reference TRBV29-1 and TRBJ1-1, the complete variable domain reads SAVISQKPSRDICQRGTSLTIQCQVDSQVTMMFWYRQQPGQSLTLIATANQGSEATYESGFVIDKFPISRPNLTFSTLTVSNMSPEDSSIYLCSAIVGSGMNTEAFFGQGTRLTVV.

The CDR3 bases are TGTGCCAGCAGCTTGGCGGGGAGCTATGGCTACACCTTC. It specifies CASSLAGSYGYTF. The chain employs TRBV5-4 and TRBJ1-2; no clear D gene. Deletions cut 0 bases from V and 4 bases from J, with 7 bases between. The CDR3 contains 13 residues. The germline CDR1 and CDR2 sequences are SGHNT and YYREEE (reference sequence).

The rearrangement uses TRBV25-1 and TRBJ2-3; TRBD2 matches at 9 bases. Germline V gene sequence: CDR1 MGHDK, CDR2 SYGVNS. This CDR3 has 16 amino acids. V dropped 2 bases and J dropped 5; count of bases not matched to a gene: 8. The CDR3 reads CASSEGGRAVGDTQYF. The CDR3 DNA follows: TGTGCCAGCAGTGAAGGCGGGAGGGCGGTGGGAGATACGCAGTATTTT.

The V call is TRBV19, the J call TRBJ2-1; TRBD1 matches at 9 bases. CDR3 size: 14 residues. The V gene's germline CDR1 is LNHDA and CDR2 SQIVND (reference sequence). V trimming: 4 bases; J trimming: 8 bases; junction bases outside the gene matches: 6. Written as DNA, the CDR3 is TGTGCCAGTAGTACCGGGACAGGGATGTATGAGCAGTTCTTC. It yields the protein CASSTGTGMYEQFF.

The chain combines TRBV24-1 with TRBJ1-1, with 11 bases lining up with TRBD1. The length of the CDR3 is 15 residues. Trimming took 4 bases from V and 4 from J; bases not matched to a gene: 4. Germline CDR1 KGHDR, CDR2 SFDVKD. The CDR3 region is CATSDPGQGVTEAFF. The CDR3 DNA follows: TGTGCCACCAGTGACCCGGGACAGGGGGTCACTGAAGCTTTCTTT.

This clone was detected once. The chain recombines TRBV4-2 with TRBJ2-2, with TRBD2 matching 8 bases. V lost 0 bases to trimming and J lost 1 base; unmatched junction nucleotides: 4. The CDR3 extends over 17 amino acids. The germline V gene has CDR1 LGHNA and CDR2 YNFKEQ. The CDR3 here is CASSQDGLAGNTGELFF. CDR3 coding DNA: TGTGCCAGCAGCCAAGACGGTCTAGCGGGGAACACCGGGGAGCTGTTTTTT.

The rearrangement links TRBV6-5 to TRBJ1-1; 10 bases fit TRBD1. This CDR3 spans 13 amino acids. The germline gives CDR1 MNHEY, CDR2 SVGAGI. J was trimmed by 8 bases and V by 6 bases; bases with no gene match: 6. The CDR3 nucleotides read TGTGCCAGCAGGGGGACAGGGGAGGAGGAAGCTTTCTTT. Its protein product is CASRGTGEEEAFF.

The CDR3 protein is CASKEFYQIQGEQFF. In nucleotides, the CDR3 is TGTGCCAGTAAGGAGTTTTACCAGATTCAGGGTGAGCAGTTCTTC. This chain connects TRBV19 to TRBJ2-1; a weak D match, TRBD1 (5 bases). The CDR3 is 15 amino acids. The V gene's germline CDR1 is LNHDA and CDR2 SQIVND (reference sequence). Trimming pared 7 bases from V and 9 bases from J, leaving 22 bases between.

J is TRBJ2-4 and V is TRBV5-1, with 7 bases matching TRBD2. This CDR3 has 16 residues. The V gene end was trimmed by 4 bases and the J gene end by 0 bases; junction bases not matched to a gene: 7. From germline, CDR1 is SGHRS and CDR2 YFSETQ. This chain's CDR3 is CASSGREGLAKNIQYF. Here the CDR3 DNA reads TGCGCCAGCAGCGGGAGGGAAGGCCTAGCCAAAAACATTCAGTACTTC.

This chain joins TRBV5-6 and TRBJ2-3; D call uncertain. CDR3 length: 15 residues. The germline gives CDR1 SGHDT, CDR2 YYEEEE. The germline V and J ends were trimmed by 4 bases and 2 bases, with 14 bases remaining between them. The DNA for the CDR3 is TGTGCCAGCAGCCTTCGGTGGGCCACCACAGATACGCAGTATTTT. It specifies CASSLRWATTDTQYF.

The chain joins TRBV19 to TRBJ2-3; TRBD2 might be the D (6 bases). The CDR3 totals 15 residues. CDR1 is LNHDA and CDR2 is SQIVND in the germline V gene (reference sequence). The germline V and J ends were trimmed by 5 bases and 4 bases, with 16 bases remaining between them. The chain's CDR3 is CASSVRASEADTQYF. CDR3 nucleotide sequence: TGTGCCAGTAGTGTCAGGGCTAGCGAGGCAGATACGCAGTATTTT. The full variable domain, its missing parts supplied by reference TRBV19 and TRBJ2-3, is DGGITQSPKYLFRKEGQNVTLSCEQNLNHDAMYWYRQDPGQGLRLIYYSQIVNDFQKGDIAEGYSVSREKKESFPLTVTSAQKNPTAFYLCASSVRASEADTQYFGPGTRLTVL.

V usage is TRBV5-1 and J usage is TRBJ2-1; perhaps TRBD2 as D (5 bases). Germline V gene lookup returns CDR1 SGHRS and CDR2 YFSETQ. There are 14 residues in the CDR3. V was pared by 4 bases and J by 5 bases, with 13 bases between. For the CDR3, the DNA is TGCGCCAGCAGCGCCCTTTCAGCGGACAATGAGCAGTTCTTC. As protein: CASSALSADNEQFF.

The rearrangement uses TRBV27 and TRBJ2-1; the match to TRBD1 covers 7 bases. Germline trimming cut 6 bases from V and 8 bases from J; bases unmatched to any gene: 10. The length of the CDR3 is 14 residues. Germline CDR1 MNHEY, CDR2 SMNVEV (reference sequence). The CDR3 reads CASSWGTDPDEQFF. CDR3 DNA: TGTGCCAGCAGCTGGGGGACAGATCCGGATGAGCAGTTCTTC.

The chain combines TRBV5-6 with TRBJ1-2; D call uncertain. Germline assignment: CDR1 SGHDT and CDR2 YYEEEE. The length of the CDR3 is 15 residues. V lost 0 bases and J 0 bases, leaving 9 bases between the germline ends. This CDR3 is CASSLGRRSNYGYTF. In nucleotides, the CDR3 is TGTGCCAGCAGCTTGGGACGGCGGTCTAACTATGGCTACACCTTC. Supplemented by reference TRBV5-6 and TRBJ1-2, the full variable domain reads DAGVTQSPTHLIKTRGQQVTLRCSPKSGHDTVSWYQQALGQGPQFIFQYYEEEERQRGNFPDRFSGHQFPNYSSELNVNALLLGDSALYLCASSLGRRSNYGYTFGSGTRLTVV.

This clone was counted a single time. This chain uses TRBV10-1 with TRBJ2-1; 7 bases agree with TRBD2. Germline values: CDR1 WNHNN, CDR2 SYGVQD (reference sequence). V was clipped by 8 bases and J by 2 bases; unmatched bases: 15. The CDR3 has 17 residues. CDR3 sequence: CASALRASGKTYNEQFF. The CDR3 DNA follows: TGCGCCAGCGCCCTACGTGCGAGCGGGAAGACCTACAATGAGCAGTTCTTC.

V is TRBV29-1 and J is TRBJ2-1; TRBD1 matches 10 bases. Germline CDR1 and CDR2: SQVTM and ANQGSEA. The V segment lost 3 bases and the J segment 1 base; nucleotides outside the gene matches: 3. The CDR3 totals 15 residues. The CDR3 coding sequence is TGCAGCGTTGAGGGACAGGGGTTTTCCTACAATGAGCAGTTCTTC. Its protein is CSVEGQGFSYNEQFF.

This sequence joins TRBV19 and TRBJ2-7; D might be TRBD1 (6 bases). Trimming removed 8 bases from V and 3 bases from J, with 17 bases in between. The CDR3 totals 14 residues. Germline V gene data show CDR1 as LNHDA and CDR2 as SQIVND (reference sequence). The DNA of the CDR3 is TGTGCCAGTTCTCTCGGGACAAAGGACTACGAGCAGTACTTC. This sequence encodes CASSLGTKDYEQYF.

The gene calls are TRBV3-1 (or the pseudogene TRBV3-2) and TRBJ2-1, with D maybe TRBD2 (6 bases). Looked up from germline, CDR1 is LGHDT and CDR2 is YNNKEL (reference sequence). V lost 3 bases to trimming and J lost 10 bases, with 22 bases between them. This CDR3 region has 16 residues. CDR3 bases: TGTGCCAGCAGCCACATCCCCTCTTCGGGGGTAAACGAGCAGTTCTTC. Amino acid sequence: CASSHIPSSGVNEQFF.

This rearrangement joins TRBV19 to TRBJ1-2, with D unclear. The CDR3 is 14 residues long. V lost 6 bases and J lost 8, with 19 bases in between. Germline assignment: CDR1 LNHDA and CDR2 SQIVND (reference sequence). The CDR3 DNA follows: TGTGCCAGTAGATCAGAGGGATGGAGCTACGGCTACACCTTC. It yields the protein CASRSEGWSYGYTF.

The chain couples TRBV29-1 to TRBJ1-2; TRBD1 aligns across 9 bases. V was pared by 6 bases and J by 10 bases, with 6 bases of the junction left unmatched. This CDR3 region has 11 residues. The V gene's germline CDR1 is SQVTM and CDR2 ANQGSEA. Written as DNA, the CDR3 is TGCAGCGTGTTTCGGGACAGGGACTACACCTTC. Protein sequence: CSVFRDRDYTF.

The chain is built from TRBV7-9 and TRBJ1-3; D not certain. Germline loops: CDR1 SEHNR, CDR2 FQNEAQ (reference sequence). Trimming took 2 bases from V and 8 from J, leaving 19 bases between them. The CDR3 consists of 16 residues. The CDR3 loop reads CASSLSVGSGTDTIYF. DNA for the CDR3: TGTGCCAGCAGCTTATCGGTGGGGAGTGGTACGGACACCATATATTTT.

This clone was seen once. CDR3 region: CASSSDRVRTEAFF. CDR3 sequence (DNA): TGTGCCAGCAGTTCCGACAGGGTGAGGACTGAAGCTTTCTTT. The chain recombines TRBV6-5 with TRBJ1-1, with 7 bases that match TRBD1. V was clipped by 4 bases and J by 5 bases; unmatched bases: 7. Germline-derived CDR1 and CDR2 are MNHEY and SVGAGI. CDR3 size: 14 residues.

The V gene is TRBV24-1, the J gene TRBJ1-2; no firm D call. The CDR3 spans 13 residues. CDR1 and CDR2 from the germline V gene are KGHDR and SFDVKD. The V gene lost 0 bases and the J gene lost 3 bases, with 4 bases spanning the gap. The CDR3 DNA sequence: TGTGCCACCAGTGATTTGACTTACTATGGCTACACCTTC. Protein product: CATSDLTYYGYTF.